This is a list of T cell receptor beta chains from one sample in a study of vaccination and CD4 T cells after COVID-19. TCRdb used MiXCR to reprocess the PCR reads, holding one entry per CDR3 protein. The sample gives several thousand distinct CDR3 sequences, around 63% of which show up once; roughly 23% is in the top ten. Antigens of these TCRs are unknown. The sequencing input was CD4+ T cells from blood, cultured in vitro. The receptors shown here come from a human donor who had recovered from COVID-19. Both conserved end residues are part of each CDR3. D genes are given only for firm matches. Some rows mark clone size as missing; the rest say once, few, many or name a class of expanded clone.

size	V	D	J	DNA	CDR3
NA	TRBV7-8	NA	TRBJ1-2	TGTGCCAGCAGCCTAAGGCAGGGGAACTATGGCTACACCTTC	CASSLRQGNYGYTF
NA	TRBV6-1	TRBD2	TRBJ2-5	TGTGCCAGCACCCCATTGGGGGGGGTCGGGGAGACCCAGTACTTC	CASTPLGGVGETQYF
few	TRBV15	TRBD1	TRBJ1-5	TGTGCCACCAGCAGGGGGACAGGGGTAATCAATCAGCCCCAGCATTTT	CATSRGTGVINQPQHF
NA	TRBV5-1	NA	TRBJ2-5	TGCGCCAGCAGCTCCCGACAGCTTAATGGGGAGACCCAGTACTTC	CASSSRQLNGETQYF
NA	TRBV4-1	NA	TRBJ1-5	TGCGCCAGCAGCCAGGTGGGTGAGAGCAATCAGCCCCAGCATTTT	CASSQVGESNQPQHF
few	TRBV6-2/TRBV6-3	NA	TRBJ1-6	TGTGCCACCTCGGACGGTGGATCATCACCCCTCCACTTT	CATSDGGSSPLHF
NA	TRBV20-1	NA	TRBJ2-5	TGCAGTGCTAGTGATTACTCCAAGCAGACCCAGTACTTC	CSASDYSKQTQYF
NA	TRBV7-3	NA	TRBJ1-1	TGTGCCAGCAGCTTGGGGGTGGCTGAAGCTTTCTTT	CASSLGVAEAFF
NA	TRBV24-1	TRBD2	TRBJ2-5	TGTGCCACCAGTGGGGAGGGGTGGGAGACCCAGTACTTC	CATSGEGWETQYF
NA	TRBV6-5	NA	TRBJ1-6	TGTGCCAGCAGTTACACGGGGAACTCACCCCTCCACTTT	CASSYTGNSPLHF
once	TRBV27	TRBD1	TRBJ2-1	TGTGCCAGCAGTAGACCAGGGGGTTATGAGCAGTTCTTC	CASSRPGGYEQFF
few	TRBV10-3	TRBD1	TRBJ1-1	TGTGCCACCGCGGGACAGGGGAAGGCCACTGAAGCTTTCTTT	CATAGQGKATEAFF
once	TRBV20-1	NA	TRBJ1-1	TGCAGTGCTCCTCACAGGGTCGGAGGCACTGAAGCTTTCTTT	CSAPHRVGGTEAFF
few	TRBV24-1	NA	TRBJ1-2	TGTGCCACCAGTGGGGCAGGGTACTCTGGCTACACCTTC	CATSGAGYSGYTF
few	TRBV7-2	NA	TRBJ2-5	TGTGCCAGCATCGAGGGGGACTCAAATCGGGTAGGGACCCAGTACTTC	CASIEGDSNRVGTQYF
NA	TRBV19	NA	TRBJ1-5	TGTGCCAGTAGTATCCCCGATCAGCCCCAGCATTTT	CASSIPDQPQHF
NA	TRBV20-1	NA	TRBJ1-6	TGCAGTGCTAGAGCCCAGGGCGGCTATAATTCACCCCTCCACTTT	CSARAQGGYNSPLHF
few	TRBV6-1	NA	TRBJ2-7	TGTGCCAGCACCAAGGGGGGCGGCTCCTACGAGCAGTACTTC	CASTKGGGSYEQYF
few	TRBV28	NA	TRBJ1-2	TGTGCCAGCAGCCCCATGGGCTATGGCTACACCTTC	CASSPMGYGYTF
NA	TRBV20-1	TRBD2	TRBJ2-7	TGCAGTGCTAGAGGGACTAGCGGGGCCTCCTACGAGCAGTACTTC	CSARGTSGASYEQYF
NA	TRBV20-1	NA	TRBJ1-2	TGCAGTGGCCAGGTTGGGGGCTACACCTTC	CSGQVGGYTF
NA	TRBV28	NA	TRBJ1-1	TGTGCCAGCAGTTTACGCTACGAAGCTTTCTTT	CASSLRYEAFF
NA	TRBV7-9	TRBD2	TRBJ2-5	TGTGCCAGCAGCCAAAGACTAGCGGGAGGGCTTGAGACCCAGTACTTC	CASSQRLAGGLETQYF
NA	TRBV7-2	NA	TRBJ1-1	TGTGCCAGCAGCTTAGCCCTGACTGAAGCTTTCTTT	CASSLALTEAFF
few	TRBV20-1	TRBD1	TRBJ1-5	TGCAGTGCTAGTAGGGGACAGGGGTATCAGCCCCAGCATTTT	CSASRGQGYQPQHF
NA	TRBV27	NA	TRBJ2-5	TGTGCCAGCAGTTTATCCCCCTTAAAGGCGGTAGAGACCCAGTACTTC	CASSLSPLKAVETQYF
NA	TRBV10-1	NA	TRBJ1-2	TGCGCCAGCAGTGATGTGGGATACGGCTACACCTTC	CASSDVGYGYTF
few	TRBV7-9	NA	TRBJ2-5	TGTGCCAGCACCTTCAACAGCGTGCAAGAGACCCAGTACTTC	CASTFNSVQETQYF
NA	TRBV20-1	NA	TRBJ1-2	TGCAGTGCTAGAGCAACAGCCCACTATGGCTACACCTTC	CSARATAHYGYTF
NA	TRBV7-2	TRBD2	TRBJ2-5	TGTGCCAGCAGCTTGGGACTAGCGGAACAAGAGACCCAGTACTTC	CASSLGLAEQETQYF
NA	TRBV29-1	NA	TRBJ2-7	TGCAGCGTTGAAGCCATGGGGGTATCCTACGAGCAGTACTTC	CSVEAMGVSYEQYF